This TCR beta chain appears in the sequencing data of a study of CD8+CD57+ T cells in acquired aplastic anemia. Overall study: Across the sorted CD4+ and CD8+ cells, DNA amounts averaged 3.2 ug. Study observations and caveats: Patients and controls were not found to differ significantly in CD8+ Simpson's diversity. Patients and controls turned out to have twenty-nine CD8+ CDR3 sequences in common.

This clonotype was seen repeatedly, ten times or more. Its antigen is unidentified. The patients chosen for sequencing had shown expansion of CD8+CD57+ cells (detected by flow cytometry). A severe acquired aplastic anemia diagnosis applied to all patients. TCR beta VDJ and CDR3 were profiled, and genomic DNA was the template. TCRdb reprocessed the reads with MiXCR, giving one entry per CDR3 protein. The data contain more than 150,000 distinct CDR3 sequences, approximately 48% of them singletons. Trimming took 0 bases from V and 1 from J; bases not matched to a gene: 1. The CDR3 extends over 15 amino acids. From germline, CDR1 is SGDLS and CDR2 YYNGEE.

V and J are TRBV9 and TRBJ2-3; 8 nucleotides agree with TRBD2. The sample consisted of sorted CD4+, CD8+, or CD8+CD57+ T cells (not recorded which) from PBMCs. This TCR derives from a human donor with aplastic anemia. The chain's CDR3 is CASSVELAGTDTQYF. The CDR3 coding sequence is TGTGCCAGCAGCGTAGAACTAGCGGGCACAGATACGCAGTATTTT.